A selection of T cell receptor beta chains follows, all from one sample in a study of blood T cell repertoires in COVID-19. The data were produced by immunoSEQ multiplex PCR, yet TCRdb's version contains in-frame clones alone and is incomplete. The table lists fewer than 65,000 clones, about nine tenths of them singletons. Sequencing was performed on peripheral blood. These receptors originate from a human donor with acute or convalescent COVID-19. The donor label of this sample is uncertain. The CDR3 runs from the conserved cysteine through the conserved F or W. Each record gives: clone size, J gene, D gene, V gene, CDR3 protein, CDR3 DNA. D genes are given only for firm matches. A row's size may be missing; if present it is once, few, many or a size class.

>.|TRBJ1-5|.|TRBV11-2
CASSRDRNQPQHF
TGTGCCAGCAGCCGCGACAGAAATCAGCCCCAGCATTTT
>.|TRBJ2-2|.|TRBV5-1
CASSPGQGWAGELFF
TGCGCCAGCAGCCCGGGCCAGGGGTGGGCCGGGGAGCTGTTTTTT
>.|TRBJ2-5|TRBD2|TRBV7-6
CASSPGTSGRGRETQYF
TGTGCCAGCAGCCCCGGGACTAGCGGGAGGGGTCGGGAGACCCAGTACTTC
>once|TRBJ1-2|TRBD1|TRBV7-2
CASSSQGPRVYGYTF
TGTGCCAGCAGTTCACAGGGGCCTAGGGTCTATGGCTACACCTTC
>.|TRBJ2-2|.|TRBV29-1
CSVSRDTANTGELFF
TGCAGCGTTAGTAGGGACACCGCGAACACCGGGGAGCTGTTTTTT
>.|TRBJ2-3|TRBD1|TRBV2
CASTSDRVSTDTQYF
TGTGCCAGCACCTCGGACAGGGTTAGCACAGATACGCAGTATTTT
>.|TRBJ2-1|TRBD1|TRBV6-5
CASSQDRGAYNEQFF
TGTGCCAGCAGCCAGGACAGGGGAGCCTACAATGAGCAGTTCTTC
>once|TRBJ2-2|TRBD2|TRBV27
CASSLRLAANLGTGELFF
TGTGCCAGCAGTTTACGACTAGCGGCGAACTTAGGCACCGGGGAGCTGTTTTTT
>.|TRBJ2-5|.|TRBV6-2/TRBV6-3
CASSYLKAAETQYF
TGTGCCAGCAGTTACTTAAAGGCGGCGGAGACCCAGTACTTC
>few|TRBJ1-6|.|TRBV19
CASSASLSSYNSPLHF
TGTGCCAGTAGTGCATCCTTGAGCTCCTATAATTCACCCCTCCACTTT
>once|TRBJ2-6|TRBD1|TRBV2
CASSLQGLISGANVLTF
TGTGCCAGCAGTCTACAGGGGCTGATCTCTGGGGCCAACGTCCTGACTTTC
>.|TRBJ1-1|TRBD1|TRBV18
CASSPDRGSTEAFF
TGTGCCAGCTCACCCGACAGGGGGAGCACTGAAGCTTTCTTT
>.|TRBJ1-2|.|TRBV5-4
CASSLGAREGYGYTF
TGTGCCAGCAGCTTGGGGGCCAGGGAGGGCTATGGCTACACCTTC
>.|TRBJ2-7|TRBD1|TRBV5-1
CASSSWGQGTYEQYF
TGCGCCAGCAGCTCCTGGGGACAGGGTACCTACGAGCAGTACTTC
>.|TRBJ2-1|TRBD2|TRBV11-3
CASSETGGPHTEQFF
TGTGCCAGCAGCGAAACGGGAGGCCCCCACACTGAGCAGTTCTTC
>.|TRBJ2-1|.|TRBV21-1
CASSNSGRVFGNEQFF
TGTGCCAGCAGCAACAGCGGGAGAGTGTTTGGGAATGAGCAGTTCTTC
>once|TRBJ1-6|TRBD1|TRBV7-2
CASSSPRDRGNSPLHF
TGTGCCAGCAGCTCGCCGAGAGACAGGGGAAATTCACCCCTCCACTTT
>once|TRBJ2-1|TRBD2|TRBV27
CAIRGLAGGGEQFF
TGTGCCATTCGGGGACTAGCGGGGGGTGGAGAGCAGTTCTTC
>.|TRBJ1-6|.|TRBV10-2
CASSEGGWVNSPLHF
TGCGCCAGCAGTGAAGGGGGATGGGTAAATTCACCCCTCCACTTT
>.|TRBJ1-4|TRBD1|TRBV25-1
CASSEYETGLMFF
TGTGCCAGCAGTGAATATGAGACAGGGCTGATGTTTTTT
>.|TRBJ1-2|.|TRBV7-9
CASSLAERLQGYTF
TGTGCCAGCAGCTTAGCGGAGAGACTTCAAGGCTACACCTTC
>.|TRBJ1-6|TRBD1|TRBV6-5
CASIDRGSYNSPLHF
TGTGCCAGCATCGACAGGGGGTCCTATAATTCACCCCTCCACTTT
>few|TRBJ1-2|.|TRBV28
CASSLGGGNYGYTF
TGTGCCAGCAGTTTAGGTGGCGGTAACTATGGCTACACCTTC
>.|TRBJ2-5|TRBD2|TRBV11-2
CASSFSGTSQYF
TGTGCCAGCAGCTTCTCCGGGACTAGCCAGTACTTC
>once|TRBJ2-3|TRBD1|TRBV24-1
CATSDPTGTVTDTQYF
TGTGCCACCAGTGATCCGACAGGGACAGTCACAGATACGCAGTATTTT
>.|TRBJ2-3|.|TRBV7-2
CASSLVAPDTQYF
TGTGCCAGCAGCTTAGTAGCCCCAGATACGCAGTATTTT
>.|TRBJ2-7|.|TRBV2
CASSERGVSYEQYF
TGTGCCAGCAGTGAGCGCGGGGTATCCTACGAGCAGTACTTC
>.|TRBJ2-6|.|TRBV2
CASSDNRSGANVLTF
TGTGCCAGCAGTGACAACAGGTCTGGGGCCAACGTCCTGACTTTC
>.|TRBJ2-5|TRBD2|TRBV24-1
CATSDRTSGRWQETQYF
TGTGCCACCAGTGATCGGACTAGCGGGAGATGGCAAGAGACCCAGTACTTC
>.|TRBJ2-7|TRBD2|TRBV24-1
CATSDYRRGDGQYF
TGTGCCACCAGTGACTATCGACGGGGGGATGGGCAGTACTTC
>once|TRBJ2-6|TRBD1|TRBV28
CASSLFSQGVLAGANVLTF
TGTGCCAGCAGTTTATTCTCACAGGGGGTACTAGCTGGGGCCAACGTCCTGACTTTC
>few|TRBJ1-6|.|TRBV4-2
CASRPWVSEISPLHF
TGTGCCAGCAGACCCTGGGTAAGCGAGATTTCACCCCTCCACTTT
>.|TRBJ2-5|TRBD2|TRBV7-2
CASSFRRLAGKETQYF
TGTGCCAGCAGCTTCAGACGACTAGCGGGGAAAGAGACCCAGTACTTC
>.|TRBJ2-7|TRBD2|TRBV27
CASSSGRGSGRAYEQYF
TGTGCCAGCAGTTCAGGGAGGGGCAGCGGGAGGGCCTACGAGCAGTACTTC
>.|TRBJ2-1|TRBD2|TRBV5-1
CASSQRLAQVNEQFF
TGCGCCAGCAGCCAGAGACTAGCTCAGGTCAATGAGCAGTTCTTC
>.|TRBJ2-5|.|TRBV7-2
CASSLDLLLKTQYF
TGTGCCAGCAGCTTAGACTTGCTTCTGAAGACCCAGTACTTC
>.|TRBJ1-3|.|TRBV19
CASSILATGGNTIYF
TGTGCCAGTAGTATCCTTGCGACAGGAGGAAACACCATATATTTT
>.|TRBJ1-5|TRBD1|TRBV15
CATRDLQGAQQPQHF
TGTGCCACCAGAGACTTACAGGGGGCTCAACAGCCCCAGCATTTT
>.|TRBJ1-2|.|TRBV19
CASSIFIPALVYGYTF
TGTGCCAGTAGTATTTTTATACCAGCGTTAGTCTATGGCTACACCTTC
>once|TRBJ2-3|TRBD1|TRBV7-3
CASSVTGDGMDTQYF
TGTGCCAGCAGCGTCACAGGGGACGGAATGGATACGCAGTATTTT
>.|TRBJ2-1|TRBD1|TRBV24-1
CATSDRQTGTARHNEQFF
TGTGCCACCAGTGACCGACAAACCGGGACAGCCCGCCACAATGAGCAGTTCTTC
>.|TRBJ2-7|TRBD2|TRBV29-1
CSVGSGRTYEQYF
TGCAGCGTGGGGAGCGGGAGAACTTACGAGCAGTACTTC
>.|TRBJ2-6|.|TRBV11-2
CGLGGASGANVLTF
TGTGGACTTGGGGGCGCGTCTGGGGCCAACGTCCTGACTTTC
>.|TRBJ1-3|TRBD1|TRBV5-4
CASSQPTGDSGNTIYF
TGTGCCAGCAGCCAACCGACAGGGGACTCTGGAAACACCATATATTTT
>.|TRBJ2-2|.|TRBV20-1
CSAEKTGELFF
TGCAGTGCGGAGAAAACCGGGGAGCTGTTTTTT
>.|TRBJ2-1|TRBD2|TRBV7-9
CASSSPTSSMEFF
TGTGCCAGCAGCTCACCGACTAGCAGTATGGAGTTCTTC
>.|TRBJ1-2|.|TRBV5-1
CASSSTGDLNYGYTF
TGCGCCAGCAGCTCAACGGGGGACTTAAACTATGGCTACACCTTC
>.|TRBJ2-3|.|TRBV19
CASRRNKGSTDTQYF
TGTGCCAGTAGGCGGAATAAGGGGAGCACAGATACGCAGTATTTT
>.|TRBJ2-7|TRBD1|TRBV29-1
CSVRQGGSYEQYF
TGCAGCGTTCGACAGGGGGGCTCCTACGAGCAGTACTTC
>.|TRBJ1-2|.|TRBV6-5
CASSYSREGYTF
TGTGCCAGCAGTTATAGCAGGGAAGGCTACACCTTC
>.|TRBJ2-7|.|TRBV28
CASSLAGYEQYF
TGTGCCAGCAGTTTGGCTGGCTACGAGCAGTACTTC
>.|TRBJ1-6|.|TRBV2
CASSLGQNNSPLHF
TGTGCCAGCTCTCTTGGACAGAATAATTCACCCCTCCACTTT
>.|TRBJ2-7|TRBD2|TRBV5-1
CASSSLGTSGEKQYF
TGCGCCAGCAGCTCGCTGGGGACTAGCGGGGAAAAGCAGTACTTC
>.|TRBJ1-2|.|TRBV28
CASSLVPGRGYTF
TGTGCCAGCAGTTTGGTCCCAGGGCGAGGCTACACCTTC
>.|TRBJ2-2|.|TRBV6-4
CASSDGAGTTGELFF
TGTGCCAGCAGTGACGGGGCGGGGACCACCGGGGAGCTGTTTTTT
>once|TRBJ1-1|.|TRBV7-2
CASSLARGANTEAFF
TGTGCCAGCAGCTTGGCGCGGGGAGCGAACACTGAAGCTTTCTTT